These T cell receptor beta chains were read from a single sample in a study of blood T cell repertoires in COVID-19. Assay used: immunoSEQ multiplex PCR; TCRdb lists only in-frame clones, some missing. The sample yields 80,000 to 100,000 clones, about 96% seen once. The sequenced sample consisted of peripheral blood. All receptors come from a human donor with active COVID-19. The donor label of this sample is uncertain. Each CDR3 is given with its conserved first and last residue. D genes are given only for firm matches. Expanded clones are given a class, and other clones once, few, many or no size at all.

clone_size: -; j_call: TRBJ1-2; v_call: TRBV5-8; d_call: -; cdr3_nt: TGTGCCAGCAGCCGAGTGGGGGGATCAAACTATGGCTACACCTTC; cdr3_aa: CASSRVGGSNYGYTF
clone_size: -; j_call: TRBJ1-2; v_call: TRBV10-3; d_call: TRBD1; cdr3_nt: TGTGCCATCAGTGATGGGGACAGGACCTACTATGGCTACACCTTC; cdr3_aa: CAISDGDRTYYGYTF
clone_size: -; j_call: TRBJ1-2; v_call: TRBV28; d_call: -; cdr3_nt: TGTGCCAGCAGCCTACAAACCGCGGGGTATTCGGGCTACACCTTC; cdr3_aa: CASSLQTAGYSGYTF
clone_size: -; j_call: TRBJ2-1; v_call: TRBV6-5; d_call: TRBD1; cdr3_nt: TGTGCCAGCAGCCCCCGGGACAGGGGGAATTTGAAGGCGTTCTTC; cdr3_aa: CASSPRDRGNLKAFF
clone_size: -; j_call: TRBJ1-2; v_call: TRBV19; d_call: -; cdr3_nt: TGTGCCAGTAGTAACCTAGGGGGTTCCTCTAACTATGGCTACACCTTC; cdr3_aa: CASSNLGGSSNYGYTF
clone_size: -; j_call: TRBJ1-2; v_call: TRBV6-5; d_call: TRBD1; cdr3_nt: TGTGCCAGCAGAGGCGACAGGGGATATGGCTACACCTTC; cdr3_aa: CASRGDRGYGYTF
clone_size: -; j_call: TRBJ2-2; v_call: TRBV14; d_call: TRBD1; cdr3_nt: TGTGCCAGCAGCCAGGGACAGACGAACACCGGGGAGCTGTTTTTT; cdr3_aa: CASSQGQTNTGELFF
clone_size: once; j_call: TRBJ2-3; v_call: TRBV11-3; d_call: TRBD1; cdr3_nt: TGTGCCAGCAGCTCCGACAGGGGTGCGTCAGATACGCAGTATTTT; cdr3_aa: CASSSDRGASDTQYF
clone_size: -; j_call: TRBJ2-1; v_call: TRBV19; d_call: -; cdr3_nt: TGTGCCAGTAGTATTTCGAGCGGGCGGTCCCCGACAATTGAGCAGTTCTTC; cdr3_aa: CASSISSGRSPTIEQFF
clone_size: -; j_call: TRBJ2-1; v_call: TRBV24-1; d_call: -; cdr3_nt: TGTGCCACCAGTGATTTTTTAGGGGAAGACAATGAGCAGTTCTTC; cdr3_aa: CATSDFLGEDNEQFF
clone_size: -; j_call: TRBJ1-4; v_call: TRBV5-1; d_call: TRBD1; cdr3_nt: TGCGCCAGCAGCTTGGACAGGGGGCGAGAAAAACTGTTTTTT; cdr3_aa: CASSLDRGREKLFF
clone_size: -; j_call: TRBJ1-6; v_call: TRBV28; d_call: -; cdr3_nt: TGTGCCAGCAGTTTAGTAAGGAGGGGACCTAATTCACCCCTCCACTTT; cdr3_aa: CASSLVRRGPNSPLHF
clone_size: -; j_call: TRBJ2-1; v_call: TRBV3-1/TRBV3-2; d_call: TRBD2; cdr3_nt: TGTGCCAGCAGCCTCGTAGCGGGAGAGCAGTTCTTC; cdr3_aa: CASSLVAGEQFF
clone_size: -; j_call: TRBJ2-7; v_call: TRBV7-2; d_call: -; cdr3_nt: TGTGCCAGCAGCCAGGGCCTAGTGTACGAGCAGTACTTC; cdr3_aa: CASSQGLVYEQYF
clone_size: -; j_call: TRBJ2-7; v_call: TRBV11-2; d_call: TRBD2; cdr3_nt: TGTGCCAGCAGCCTGACTAGCGGGACATACGAGCAGTACTTC; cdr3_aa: CASSLTSGTYEQYF
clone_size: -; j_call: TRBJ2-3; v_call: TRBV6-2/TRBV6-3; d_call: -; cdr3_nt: TGTGCCAGCAGTTCCCTCCCCAGGGGTGGGGCAGATACGCAGTATTTT; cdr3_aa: CASSSLPRGGADTQYF
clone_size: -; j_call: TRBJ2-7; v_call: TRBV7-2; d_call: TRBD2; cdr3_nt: TGTGCCAGCAGGCTAGCGGGGGACCCGGTCGAGCAGTACTTC; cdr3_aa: CASRLAGDPVEQYF
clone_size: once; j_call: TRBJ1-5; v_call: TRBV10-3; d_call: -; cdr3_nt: TGTGCCATCAGTGAGTCGGCGGGCAATCAGCCCCAGCATTTT; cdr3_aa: CAISESAGNQPQHF
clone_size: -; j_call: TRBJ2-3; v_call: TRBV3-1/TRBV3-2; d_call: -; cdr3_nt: TGTGCCAGCAGCCAAGATTACGGGAGTGGCACAGATACGCAGTATTTT; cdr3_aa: CASSQDYGSGTDTQYF
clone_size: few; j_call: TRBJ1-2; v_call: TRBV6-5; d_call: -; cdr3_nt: TGTGCCAGCAGTTACGTGGGCAGTCGCCCAGACTATGGCTACACCTTC; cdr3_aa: CASSYVGSRPDYGYTF
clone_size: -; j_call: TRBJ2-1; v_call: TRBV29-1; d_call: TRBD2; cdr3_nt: TGCAGCGCCTTAAGCGGGATTGCCTACAATGAGCAGTTCTTC; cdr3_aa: CSALSGIAYNEQFF
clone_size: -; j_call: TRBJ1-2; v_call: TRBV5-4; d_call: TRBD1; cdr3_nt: TGTGCCAGCAGCTTGCGACAGGGAGAGTTGTATGGCTACACCTTC; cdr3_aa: CASSLRQGELYGYTF
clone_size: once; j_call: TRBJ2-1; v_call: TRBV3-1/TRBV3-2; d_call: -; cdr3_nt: TGTGCCAGCAGCCAGCACCAGGGAACAGGGGAGCAGTTCTTC; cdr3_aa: CASSQHQGTGEQFF
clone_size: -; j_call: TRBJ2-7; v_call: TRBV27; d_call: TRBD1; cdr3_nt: TGTGCCAGCTGGCCTCAGGGGGTGAGCTCCTACGAGCAGTACTTC; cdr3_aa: CASWPQGVSSYEQYF
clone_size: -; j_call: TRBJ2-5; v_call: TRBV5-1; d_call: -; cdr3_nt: TGCGCCAGCAGCTTTGGGCAGCCCCAAGAGACCCAGTACTTC; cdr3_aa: CASSFGQPQETQYF
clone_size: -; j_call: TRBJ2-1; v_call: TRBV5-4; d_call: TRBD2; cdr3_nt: TGTGCCAGCAGCGGACCCCTAGCGGAGGTAGACAATGAGCAGTTCTTC; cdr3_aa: CASSGPLAEVDNEQFF
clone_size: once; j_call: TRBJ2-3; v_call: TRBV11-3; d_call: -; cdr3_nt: TGTGCCAGCCGTGGGGGGACTAGCACAGATACGCAGTATTTT; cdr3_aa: CASRGGTSTDTQYF
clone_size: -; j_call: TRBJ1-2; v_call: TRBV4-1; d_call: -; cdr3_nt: TGCGCCAGCAGACCAGAGCTGTGGGATGGGGGGGTCTATGGCTACACCTTC; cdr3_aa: CASRPELWDGGVYGYTF
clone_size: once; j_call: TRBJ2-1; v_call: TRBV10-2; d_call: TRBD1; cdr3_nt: TGCGCCAGCAGACCTCCGGGACAGGGTCTAAACAATGAGCAGTTCTTC; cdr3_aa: CASRPPGQGLNNEQFF
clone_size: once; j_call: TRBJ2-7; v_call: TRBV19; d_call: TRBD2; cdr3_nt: TGTGCCAGTAGTCGCGGGAGGTATTACGAGCAGTACTTC; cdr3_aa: CASSRGRYYEQYF
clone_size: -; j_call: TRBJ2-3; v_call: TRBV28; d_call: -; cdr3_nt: TGTGCCAGCAGCTCCTCCCGTGGCGGGCTATCCACAGATACGCAGTATTTT; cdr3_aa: CASSSSRGGLSTDTQYF
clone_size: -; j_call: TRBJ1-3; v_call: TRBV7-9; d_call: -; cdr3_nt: TGTGCCAGCAGCTTAGGACAGCTCCCCTCTGGAAACACCATATATTTT; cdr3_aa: CASSLGQLPSGNTIYF
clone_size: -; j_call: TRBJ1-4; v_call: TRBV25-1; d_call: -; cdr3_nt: TGTGCCAGCAGTGACGGACAGCCTAATGAAAAACTGTTTTTT; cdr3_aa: CASSDGQPNEKLFF
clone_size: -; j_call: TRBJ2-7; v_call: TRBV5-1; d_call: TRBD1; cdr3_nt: TGCGCCAGCAGCACCCCGGGACAGGGTACGGACGAGCAGTACTTC; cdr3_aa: CASSTPGQGTDEQYF
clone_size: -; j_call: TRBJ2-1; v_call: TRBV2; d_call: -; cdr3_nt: TGTGCCAGCACCGCAGGATACAATGAGCAGTTCTTC; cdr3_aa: CASTAGYNEQFF
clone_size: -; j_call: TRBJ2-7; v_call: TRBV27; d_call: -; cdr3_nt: TGTGCCAGCAGTTGGAGTAGCTCCTACGAGCAGTACTTC; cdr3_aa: CASSWSSSYEQYF
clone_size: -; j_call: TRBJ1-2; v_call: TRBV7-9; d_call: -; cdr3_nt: TGTGCCAGCAGCTTAGTGGGCAGGCCTAACTATGGCTACACCTTC; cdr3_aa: CASSLVGRPNYGYTF
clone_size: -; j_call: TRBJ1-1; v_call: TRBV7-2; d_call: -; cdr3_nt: TGTGCCAGCAGCCCCACGGGAGGGAACACTGAAGCTTTCTTT; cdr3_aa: CASSPTGGNTEAFF
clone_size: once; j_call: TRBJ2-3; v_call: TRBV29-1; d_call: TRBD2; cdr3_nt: TGCAGCGTTGACAGGGACTACCGAATGTCAGATACGCAGTATTTT; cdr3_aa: CSVDRDYRMSDTQYF
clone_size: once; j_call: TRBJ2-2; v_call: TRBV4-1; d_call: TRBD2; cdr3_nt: TGCGCCAGCAGCCGTGCCGGGACTAGCGGGGGGGCCGGCCCCGGGGAGCTGTTTTTT; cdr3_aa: CASSRAGTSGGAGPGELFF
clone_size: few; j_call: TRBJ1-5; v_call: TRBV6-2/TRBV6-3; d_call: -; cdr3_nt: TGTGCCAGCAGTTACGGAGCAGGCAATCAGCCCCAGCATTTT; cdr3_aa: CASSYGAGNQPQHF
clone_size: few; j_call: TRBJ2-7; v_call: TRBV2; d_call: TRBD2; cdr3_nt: TGTGCCAGCACCGCAGCGGGGGGAGGTTCCTACGAGCAGTACTTC; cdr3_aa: CASTAAGGGSYEQYF
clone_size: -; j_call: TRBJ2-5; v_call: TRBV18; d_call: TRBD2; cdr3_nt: TGTGCCAGCTCATCCATACGGGGGGAAGAGACCCAGTACTTC; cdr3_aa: CASSSIRGEETQYF
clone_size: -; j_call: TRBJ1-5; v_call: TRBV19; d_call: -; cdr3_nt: TGTGCCAGTAGTATAGGTATCGAGGGATGGCAGCCCCAGCATTTT; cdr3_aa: CASSIGIEGWQPQHF
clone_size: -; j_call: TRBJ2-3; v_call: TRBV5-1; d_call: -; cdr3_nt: TGCGCCACCTCAATCGGAGATACGCAGTATTTT; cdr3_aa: CATSIGDTQYF
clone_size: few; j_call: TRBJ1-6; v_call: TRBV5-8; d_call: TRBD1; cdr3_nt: TGTGCCAGCAGCTTGGCCTGGACAGGGGGATACTCACCCCTCCACTTT; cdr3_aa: CASSLAWTGGYSPLHF
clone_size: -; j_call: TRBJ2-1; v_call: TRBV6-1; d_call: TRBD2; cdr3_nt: TGTGCCAGCAGTGGTAATCAGCGGGGGGGCCTAAATGAGCAGTTCTTC; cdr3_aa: CASSGNQRGGLNEQFF
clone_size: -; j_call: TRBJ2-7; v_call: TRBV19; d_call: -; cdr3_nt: TGTGCCAGCAAACCGGGTCTTCCTGGCCACGAGCAGTACTTC; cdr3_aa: CASKPGLPGHEQYF
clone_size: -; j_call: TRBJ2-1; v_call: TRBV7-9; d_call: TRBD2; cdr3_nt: TGTGCCAGCAGCGGGACTAGCGGACGCTACAATGAGCAGTTCTTC; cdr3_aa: CASSGTSGRYNEQFF
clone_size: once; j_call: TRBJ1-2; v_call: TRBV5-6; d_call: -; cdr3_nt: TGTGCCAGCAGTCCTTCGCCGACAGCAAACTATGGCTACACCTTC; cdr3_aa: CASSPSPTANYGYTF
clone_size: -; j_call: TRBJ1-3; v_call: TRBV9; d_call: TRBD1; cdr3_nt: TGTGCCAGCAGCCCGGAGGGGTTCCGGGACAGGGATCCTAAAAACTCTGGAAACACCATATATTTT; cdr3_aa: CASSPEGFRDRDPKNSGNTIYF
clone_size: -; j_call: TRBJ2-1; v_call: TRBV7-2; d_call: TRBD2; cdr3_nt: TGTGCCAGCAGCCCTCTAGCGGGAACGGTCAATGAGCAGTTCTTC; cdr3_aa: CASSPLAGTVNEQFF
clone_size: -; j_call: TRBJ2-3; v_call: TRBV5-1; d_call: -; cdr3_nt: TGCGCCAGCAGCTTAGGAGACAGAGTAGAGGATACGCAGTATTTT; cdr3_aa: CASSLGDRVEDTQYF
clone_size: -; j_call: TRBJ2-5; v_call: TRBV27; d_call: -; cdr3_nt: TGTGCCAGCACTAAAGTAGTTGGGACCCAGTACTTC; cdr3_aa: CASTKVVGTQYF